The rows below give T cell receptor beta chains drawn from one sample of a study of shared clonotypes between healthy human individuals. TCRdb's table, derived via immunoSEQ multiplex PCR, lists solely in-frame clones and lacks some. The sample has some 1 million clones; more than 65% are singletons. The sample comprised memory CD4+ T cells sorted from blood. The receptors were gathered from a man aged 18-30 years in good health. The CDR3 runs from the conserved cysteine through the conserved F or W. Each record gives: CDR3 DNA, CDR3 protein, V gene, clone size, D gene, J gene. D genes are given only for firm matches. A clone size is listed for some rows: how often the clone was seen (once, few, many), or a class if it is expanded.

DNA: TGCGCCAGCAGCTTGGTATCCCCGGGACTAGCGGGAGTACCTGACGAGCAGTACTTC; CDR3: CASSLVSPGLAGVPDEQYF; V: TRBV5-1; size: NA; D: TRBD2; J: TRBJ2-7
DNA: TGTGCCCTAGGGGCGGAGCGGGGGGATGCTTTCTTT; CDR3: CALGAERGDAFF; V: TRBV30; size: NA; D: NA; J: TRBJ1-1
DNA: TGTGCCAGCTCACCTCCCGGACAGGGAAGGCGAAATCAGCCCCAGCATTTT; CDR3: CASSPPGQGRRNQPQHF; V: TRBV18; size: NA; D: TRBD1; J: TRBJ1-5
DNA: TGCAGTGTCCCTACGGACGGCGGCTACACCTTC; CDR3: CSVPTDGGYTF; V: TRBV20-1; size: NA; D: NA; J: TRBJ1-2
DNA: TGTGCCAGCAGCCCCCACTTCCAAGATACGCAGTATTTT; CDR3: CASSPHFQDTQYF; V: TRBV11-2; size: few; D: NA; J: TRBJ2-3
DNA: TGTGCCATCAGGGGAGGGCAGGCTGGGGAAAATTCACCCCTCCACTTT; CDR3: CAIRGGQAGENSPLHF; V: TRBV10-3; size: NA; D: NA; J: TRBJ1-6
DNA: TGTGCCAGCAGCCCCATAAAATCCCTAGGGAGCGGGGAGCTGTTTTTT; CDR3: CASSPIKSLGSGELFF; V: TRBV14; size: NA; D: NA; J: TRBJ2-2
DNA: TGTGCCAGACTAGGGGATAGCGGGATCAAAAGCTCCTACAATGAGCAGTTCTTC; CDR3: CARLGDSGIKSSYNEQFF; V: TRBV21-1; size: NA; D: NA; J: TRBJ2-1
DNA: TGTGCCTGGAGGGGGGATGGGGAGACCCAGTACTTC; CDR3: CAWRGDGETQYF; V: TRBV30; size: NA; D: NA; J: TRBJ2-5
DNA: TGTGCCAGCAGCTTAGCGCCAGTTGAAGCGAACACCGGGGAGCTGTTTTTT; CDR3: CASSLAPVEANTGELFF; V: TRBV7-8; size: NA; D: NA; J: TRBJ2-2
DNA: TGTGCCAGCAGTTTTGGGTCAGGAGTAACCTATAATTCACCCCTCCACTTT; CDR3: CASSFGSGVTYNSPLHF; V: TRBV28; size: few; D: NA; J: TRBJ1-6
DNA: TGTGCTAGTGGTTTGGTAAGGGTCCTTAGAATTCAACCGGGACTAGAGTCACGCGAGCAGTACTTC; CDR3: CASGLVRVLRIQPGLESREQYF; V: TRBV12-5; size: NA; D: TRBD2; J: TRBJ2-7
DNA: TGCGCCAGCACCCCCGGACTAGCGGGGACAACTTCCTACGAGCAGTACTTC; CDR3: CASTPGLAGTTSYEQYF; V: TRBV5-1; size: NA; D: TRBD2; J: TRBJ2-7
DNA: TGTGCCAGCAGTGCCGACAGTATTAATTCACCCCTCCACTTT; CDR3: CASSADSINSPLHF; V: TRBV27; size: NA; D: NA; J: TRBJ1-6
DNA: TGTGCCTGGAATAAGGGGGCGAACACTGAAGCTTTCTTT; CDR3: CAWNKGANTEAFF; V: TRBV30; size: NA; D: TRBD1; J: TRBJ1-1
DNA: TGTGCCAGCAGCCCGGGGACAGCTTATAGCAATCAGCCCCAGCATTTT; CDR3: CASSPGTAYSNQPQHF; V: TRBV7-2; size: NA; D: TRBD1; J: TRBJ1-5
DNA: TGTGCCAGCAACGAACAGGGAACCGGGGAGCTGTTTTTT; CDR3: CASNEQGTGELFF; V: TRBV2; size: NA; D: NA; J: TRBJ2-2
DNA: TGCGCCAGCAGCCAAGAGGGGTCTTCTCCCTATGGCTACACCTTC; CDR3: CASSQEGSSPYGYTF; V: TRBV4-3; size: NA; D: NA; J: TRBJ1-2
DNA: TGTGCCAGCAGGGTGACAGGCGCCTATGGCTACACCTTC; CDR3: CASRVTGAYGYTF; V: TRBV6-5; size: NA; D: NA; J: TRBJ1-2
DNA: TGTGCCAGCAGAGGACCCGAGTACGAGCAGTACTTC; CDR3: CASRGPEYEQYF; V: TRBV6-6; size: NA; D: NA; J: TRBJ2-7
DNA: TGTGCCAGCAGCTTAGGGGGCGACTATGGCTACACCTTC; CDR3: CASSLGGDYGYTF; V: TRBV11-2; size: NA; D: NA; J: TRBJ1-2
DNA: TGTGCCAGCAGGCTGACTAGCGGGAGTGTCAATGAGCAGTTCTTC; CDR3: CASRLTSGSVNEQFF; V: TRBV2; size: NA; D: TRBD2; J: TRBJ2-1
DNA: TGTGCCAGCAGCTTGGACTCTCACCCGGCGTCCGCCGGGGAGCTGTTTTTT; CDR3: CASSLDSHPASAGELFF; V: TRBV5-4; size: NA; D: NA; J: TRBJ2-2
DNA: TGCAGCGTTGTTGGCGGGGGATCCACAGATACGCAGTATTTT; CDR3: CSVVGGGSTDTQYF; V: TRBV29-1; size: NA; D: TRBD2; J: TRBJ2-3
DNA: TGCGCCAGCAGCTTGAACCTGTCCGGGGAGCTGTTTTTT; CDR3: CASSLNLSGELFF; V: TRBV5-1; size: once; D: NA; J: TRBJ2-2
DNA: TGTGCCAGTACCAGGGGGTCCGGGGAGTACACCGGGGAGCTGTTTTTT; CDR3: CASTRGSGEYTGELFF; V: TRBV19; size: NA; D: TRBD1; J: TRBJ2-2
DNA: TGTGCCAGCAGTTACGGGCAAGGGGGAAATGAAAAACTGTTTTTT; CDR3: CASSYGQGGNEKLFF; V: TRBV6-5; size: NA; D: NA; J: TRBJ1-4